Sequencing of this T cell receptor (beta chain) was carried out in a study of CD8 T cells in ankylosing spondylitis. This clonotype was detected a few times. Its specificity is not known. CDR3 length: 14 amino acids. Germline V gene data show CDR1 as WNHNN and CDR2 as SYGVQD (reference sequence). V was cut by 3 bases and J by 8 bases, with 13 bases left in between. Study-level points and caveats: Ankylosing spondylitis blood appeared to be characterized by a TCR beta motif of several highly homologous variants. Disease-associated clones were reportedly significantly overrepresented in matched ankylosing spondylitis synovial fluid.

TCRdb processed the 5' RACE reads anew with MiXCR; each CDR3 protein has one entry. The sample yields about 480,000 distinct CDR3 sequences, over 15% seen once. The gene calls are TRBV10-1 and TRBJ1-4; D call uncertain. The specimen sequenced was blood, either unsorted or a sorted T cell fraction (not recorded which). The clonotype originates from a male donor with ankylosing spondylitis. The chain's CDR3 is CASSDGQVPEKLFF. The DNA for the CDR3 is TGCGCCAGCAGTGACGGTCAGGTTCCCGAAAAACTGTTTTTT.